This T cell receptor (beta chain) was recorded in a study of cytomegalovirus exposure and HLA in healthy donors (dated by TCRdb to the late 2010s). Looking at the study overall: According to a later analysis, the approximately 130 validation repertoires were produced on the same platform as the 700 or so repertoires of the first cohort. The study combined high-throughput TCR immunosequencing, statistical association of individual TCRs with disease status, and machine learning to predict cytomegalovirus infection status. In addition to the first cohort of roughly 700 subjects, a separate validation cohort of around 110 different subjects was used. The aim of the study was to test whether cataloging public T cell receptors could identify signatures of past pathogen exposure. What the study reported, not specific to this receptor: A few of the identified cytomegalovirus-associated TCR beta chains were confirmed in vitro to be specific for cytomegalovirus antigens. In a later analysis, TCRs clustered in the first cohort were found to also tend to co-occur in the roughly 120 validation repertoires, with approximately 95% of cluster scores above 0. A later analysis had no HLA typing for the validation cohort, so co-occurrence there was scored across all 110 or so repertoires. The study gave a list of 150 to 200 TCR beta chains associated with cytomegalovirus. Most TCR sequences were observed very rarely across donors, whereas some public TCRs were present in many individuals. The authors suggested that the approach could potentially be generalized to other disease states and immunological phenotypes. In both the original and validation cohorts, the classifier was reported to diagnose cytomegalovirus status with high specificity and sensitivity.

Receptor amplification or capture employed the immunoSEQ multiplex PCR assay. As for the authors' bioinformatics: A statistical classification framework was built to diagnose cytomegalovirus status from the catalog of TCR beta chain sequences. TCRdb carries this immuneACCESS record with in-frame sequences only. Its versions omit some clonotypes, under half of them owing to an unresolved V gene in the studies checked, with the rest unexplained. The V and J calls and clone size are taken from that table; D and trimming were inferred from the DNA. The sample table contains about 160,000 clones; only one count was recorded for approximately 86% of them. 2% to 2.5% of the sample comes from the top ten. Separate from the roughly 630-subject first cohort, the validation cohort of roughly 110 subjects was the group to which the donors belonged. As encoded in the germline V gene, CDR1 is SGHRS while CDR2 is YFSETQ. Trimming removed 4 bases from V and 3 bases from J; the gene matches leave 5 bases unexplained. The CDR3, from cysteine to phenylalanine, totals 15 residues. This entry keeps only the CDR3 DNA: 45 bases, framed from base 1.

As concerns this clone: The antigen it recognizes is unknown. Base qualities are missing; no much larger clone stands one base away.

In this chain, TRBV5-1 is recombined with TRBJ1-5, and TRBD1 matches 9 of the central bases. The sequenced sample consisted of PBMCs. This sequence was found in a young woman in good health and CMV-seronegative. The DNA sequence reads TGCGCCAGCAGCCGAGGGACAGGGCACAATCAGCCCCAGCATTTT. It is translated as CASSRGTGHNQPQHF.